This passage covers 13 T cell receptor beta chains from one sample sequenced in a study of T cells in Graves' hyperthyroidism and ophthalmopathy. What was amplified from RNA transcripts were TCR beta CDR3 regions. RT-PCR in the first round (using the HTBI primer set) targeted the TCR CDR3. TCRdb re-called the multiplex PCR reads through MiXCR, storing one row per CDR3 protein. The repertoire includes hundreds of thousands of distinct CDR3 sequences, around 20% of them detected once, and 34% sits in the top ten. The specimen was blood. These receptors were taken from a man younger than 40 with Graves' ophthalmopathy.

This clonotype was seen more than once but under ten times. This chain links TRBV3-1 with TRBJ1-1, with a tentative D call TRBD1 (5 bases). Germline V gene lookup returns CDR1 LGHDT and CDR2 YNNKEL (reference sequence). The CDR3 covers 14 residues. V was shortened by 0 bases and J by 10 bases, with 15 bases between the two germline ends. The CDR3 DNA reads TGTGCCAGCAGCCAAGATCGGGGCAGGGCGGGAGCTTTCTTT. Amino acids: CASSQDRGRAGAFF.

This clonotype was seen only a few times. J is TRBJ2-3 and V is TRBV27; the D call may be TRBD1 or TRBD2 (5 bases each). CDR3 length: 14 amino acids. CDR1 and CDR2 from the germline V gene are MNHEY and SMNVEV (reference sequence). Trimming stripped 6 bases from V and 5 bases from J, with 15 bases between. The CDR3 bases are TGTGCCAGCAGCTCGAAGGGACGGGAAGATACGCAGTATTTT. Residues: CASSSKGREDTQYF.

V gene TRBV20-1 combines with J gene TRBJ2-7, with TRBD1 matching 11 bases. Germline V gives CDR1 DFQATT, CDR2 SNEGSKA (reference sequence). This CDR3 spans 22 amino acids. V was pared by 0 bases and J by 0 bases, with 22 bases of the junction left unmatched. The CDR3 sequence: CSARDRPIRDRGKAGFSYEQYF. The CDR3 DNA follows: TGCAGTGCTAGAGACCGACCAATTCGGGACAGGGGGAAAGCGGGGTTCTCCTACGAGCAGTACTTC.

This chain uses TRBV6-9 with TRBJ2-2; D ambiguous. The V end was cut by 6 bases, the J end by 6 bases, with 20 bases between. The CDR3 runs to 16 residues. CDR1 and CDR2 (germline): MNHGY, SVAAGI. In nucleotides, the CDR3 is TGTGCCAGCAGCTTATATCCATCCCCGAATCCCGGGGAGCTGTTTTTT. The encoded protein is CASSLYPSPNPGELFF.

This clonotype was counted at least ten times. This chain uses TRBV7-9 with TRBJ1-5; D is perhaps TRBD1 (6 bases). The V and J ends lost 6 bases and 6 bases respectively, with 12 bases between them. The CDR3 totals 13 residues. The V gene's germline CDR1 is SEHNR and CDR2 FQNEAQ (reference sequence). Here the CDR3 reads CASSLQGGQPQHF. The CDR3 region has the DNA TGTGCCAGCAGTTTACAGGGAGGTCAGCCCCAGCATTTT.

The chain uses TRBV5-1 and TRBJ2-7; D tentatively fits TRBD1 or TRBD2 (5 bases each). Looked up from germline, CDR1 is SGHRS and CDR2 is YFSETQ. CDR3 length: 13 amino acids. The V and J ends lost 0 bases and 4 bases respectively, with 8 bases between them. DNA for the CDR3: TGCGCCAGCAGCTTGGATTGGGGGTACGAGCAGTACTTC. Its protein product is CASSLDWGYEQYF.

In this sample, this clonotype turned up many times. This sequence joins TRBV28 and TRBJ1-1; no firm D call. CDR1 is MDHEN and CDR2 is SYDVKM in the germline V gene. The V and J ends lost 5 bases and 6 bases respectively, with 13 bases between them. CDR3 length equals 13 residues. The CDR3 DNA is TGTGCCAGCAGTGCGGGTCCGGCAGCTGAAGCTTTCTTT. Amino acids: CASSAGPAAEAFF. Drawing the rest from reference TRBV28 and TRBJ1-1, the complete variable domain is DVKVTQSSRYLVKRTGEKVFLECVQDMDHENMFWYRQDPGLGLRLIYFSYDVKMKEKGDIPEGYSVSREKKERFSLILESASTNQTSMYLCASSAGPAAEAFFGQGTRLTVV.

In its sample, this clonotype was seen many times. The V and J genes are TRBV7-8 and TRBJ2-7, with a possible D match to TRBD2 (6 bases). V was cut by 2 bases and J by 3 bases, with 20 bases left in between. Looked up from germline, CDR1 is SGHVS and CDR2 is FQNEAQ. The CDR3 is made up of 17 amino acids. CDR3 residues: CASSLRRWDFIHYEQYF. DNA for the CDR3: TGTGCCAGCAGCTTACGGAGGTGGGACTTCATACACTACGAGCAGTACTTC.

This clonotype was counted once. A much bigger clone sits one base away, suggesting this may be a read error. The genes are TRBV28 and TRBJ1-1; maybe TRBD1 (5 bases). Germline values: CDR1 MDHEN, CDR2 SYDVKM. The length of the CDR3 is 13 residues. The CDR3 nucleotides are TGTGCCAACAGTTTATCCTGGACACCTGAAGCTTTCTTT. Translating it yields CANSLSWTPEAFF.

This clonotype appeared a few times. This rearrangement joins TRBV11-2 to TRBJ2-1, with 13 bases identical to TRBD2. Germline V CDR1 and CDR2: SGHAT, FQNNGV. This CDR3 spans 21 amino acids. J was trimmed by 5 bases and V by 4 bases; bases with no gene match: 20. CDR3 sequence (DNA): TGTGCCAGCAGCTACGTACTCCCCGGACTAGCGGGAGTCGAAGGTGACAATGAGCAGTTCTTC. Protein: CASSYVLPGLAGVEGDNEQFF.

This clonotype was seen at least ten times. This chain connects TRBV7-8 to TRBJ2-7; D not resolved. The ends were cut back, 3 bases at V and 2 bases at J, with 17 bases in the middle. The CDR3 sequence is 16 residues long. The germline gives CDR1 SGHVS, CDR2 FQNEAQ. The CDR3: CASSLVFSTGPYEQYF. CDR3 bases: TGTGCCAGCAGCTTGGTTTTTTCGACCGGGCCCTACGAGCAGTACTTC. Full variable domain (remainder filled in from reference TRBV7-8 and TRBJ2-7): GAGVSQSPRYKVAKRGQDVALRCDPISGHVSLFWYQQALGQGPEFLTYFQNEAQLDKSGLPSDRFFAERPEGSVSTLKIQRTQQEDSAVYLCASSLVFSTGPYEQYFGPGTRLTVT.

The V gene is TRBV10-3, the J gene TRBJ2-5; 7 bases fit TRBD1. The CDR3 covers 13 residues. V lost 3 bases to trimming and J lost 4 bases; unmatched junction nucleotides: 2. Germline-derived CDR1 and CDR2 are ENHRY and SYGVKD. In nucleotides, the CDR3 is TGTGCCATCAGTGAACAGGGGAGAGAGACCCAGTACTTC. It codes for CAISEQGRETQYF.

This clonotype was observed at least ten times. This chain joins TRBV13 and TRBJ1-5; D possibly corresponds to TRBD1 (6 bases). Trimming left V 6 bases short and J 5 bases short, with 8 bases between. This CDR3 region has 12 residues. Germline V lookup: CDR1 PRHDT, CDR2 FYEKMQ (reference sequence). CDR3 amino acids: CASSHRDQPQHF. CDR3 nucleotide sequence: TGTGCCAGCAGTCACAGGGATCAGCCCCAGCATTTT.